A selection of T cell receptor beta chains follows, all from one sample in a study of T cell responses to AZD1222 COVID-19 vaccine. Clones were sequenced by immunoSEQ multiplex PCR, and TCRdb holds only the in-frame ones, with some missing. Of under 200,000 clones listed, 80% to 95% were seen once; the top ten hold 1% to 1.5%. The material was peripheral blood, obtained on day 0 of AZD1222 vaccination. All receptors come from an adult in good health. The CDR3 runs from the conserved cysteine through the conserved F or W. The D gene is left open where the match is weak. Expanded clones get a size class; other rows say once, few or many, or leave the size out.

clone_size j_call v_call d_call cdr3_nt cdr3_aa
. TRBJ1-4 TRBV7-2 . TGTGCCAGCAGCCTTCAGACAGGCACTAATGAAAAACTGTTTTTT CASSLQTGTNEKLFF
few TRBJ1-5 TRBV3-1/TRBV3-2 . TGTGCCAGCAGTGACGGTGCTGGTCAGCCCCAGCATTTT CASSDGAGQPQHF
. TRBJ1-1 TRBV27 . TGTGCCAGCAGTTTAGGATTTCCCTGGAAGGGGAACACTGAAGCTTTCTTT CASSLGFPWKGNTEAFF
. TRBJ1-1 TRBV12-3/TRBV12-4 . TGTGCCAGCAGCCAAAGTGAAATGGCGATCTTT CASSQSEMAIF
. TRBJ2-2 TRBV19 . TGTGCCAGTAGTATCACTAGGACGAACACCGGGGAGCTGTTTTTT CASSITRTNTGELFF
. TRBJ2-4 TRBV7-3 TRBD1 TGTGCCAGCAGCTTAAGTTCAGGGGGCAAAAACATTCAGTACTTC CASSLSSGGKNIQYF
. TRBJ2-7 TRBV6-5 TRBD1 TGTGCCAGCCGTTTGTCTGGGACAGGGAGATACGAGCAGTACTTC CASRLSGTGRYEQYF
. TRBJ2-2 TRBV5-1 TRBD2 TGCGCCAGCAGCTTGTCTGCCGGGGGGGTGAACACCGGGGAGCTGTTTTTT CASSLSAGGVNTGELFF
. TRBJ2-5 TRBV24-1 . TGTGCCACCAGTATAGGGAAACCAGAGACCCAGTACTTC CATSIGKPETQYF
once TRBJ1-2 TRBV2 . TGTGCCAGCAGTGAAGGGGTGGAGAGGGTCTATGGCTACACCTTC CASSEGVERVYGYTF
. TRBJ2-5 TRBV5-4 TRBD2 TGTGCCAGCAGCTCCACCACTAGCGGGGGGCGAGAGACCCAGTACTTC CASSSTTSGGRETQYF
. TRBJ2-4 TRBV7-9 TRBD1 TGTGCCAGCAACACCGACAGGGGGAACATTCAGTACTTC CASNTDRGNIQYF
. TRBJ1-2 TRBV25-1 TRBD1 TGTGCCAGCAGTGATGCGGGACAGGGGATAGCTAACTATGGCTACACCTTC CASSDAGQGIANYGYTF
. TRBJ1-2 TRBV6-2/TRBV6-3 . TGTGCCAGCAGTTACGGCAGGGATACCTATGGCTACACCTTC CASSYGRDTYGYTF
. TRBJ2-1 TRBV15 TRBD1 TGTGCCACCAGCAGAGTAGGGACAGGGTTTGAGTATGAGCAGTTCTTC CATSRVGTGFEYEQFF
. TRBJ1-2 TRBV5-8 . TGTGCCAGCAGCCTCGGGTTGAACGCTAACTATGGCTACACCTTC CASSLGLNANYGYTF
. TRBJ1-5 TRBV7-9 TRBD1 TGTGCCAGCAGCTTAGGACAGGGGGCTACTCAGCCCCAGCATTTT CASSLGQGATQPQHF
. TRBJ1-1 TRBV2 . TGTGCCAGCAGTGCGGTTATAATGAACACTGAAGCTTTCTTT CASSAVIMNTEAFF
. TRBJ1-1 TRBV30 . TGTGCCTGGAACACTAACACTGAAGCTTTCTTT CAWNTNTEAFF
. TRBJ1-2 TRBV12-3/TRBV12-4 . TGTGCCAGCACCCGGACAGCGAACTATGGCTACACCTTC CASTRTANYGYTF
. TRBJ1-2 TRBV18 . TGTGCCAGCTCACCCAACGACATGGACTATGGCTACACCTTC CASSPNDMDYGYTF
. TRBJ1-2 TRBV27 . TGTGCCAGCAGTACTGTTGGTAGGGCACATTCATTATATGGCTACACCTTC CASSTVGRAHSLYGYTF
. TRBJ1-5 TRBV2 . TGTGCCAGCAGTGATGGGTTCGCAGAAAATCAGCCCCAGCATTTT CASSDGFAENQPQHF
once TRBJ1-3 TRBV7-9 TRBD1 TGTGCCAGCAGCTCCAGGGGGTTGTCTGGAAACACCATATATTTT CASSSRGLSGNTIYF
. TRBJ1-2 TRBV30 . TGTGCCTGGAGTGTAGAGGATCGAGGGACCCGGGGCTTC CAWSVEDRGTRGF
. TRBJ1-2 TRBV20-1 . TGCAGTGCAGATCCGCCGGGAGGCTACACCTTC CSADPPGGYTF
. TRBJ1-6 TRBV2 . TGTGCCAGCAGTGGGCTGGATTCACCCCTCCACTTT CASSGLDSPLHF
once TRBJ1-2 TRBV5-6 . TGTGCCAGCAGCCCCGGACAGAACTATGGCTACACCTTC CASSPGQNYGYTF